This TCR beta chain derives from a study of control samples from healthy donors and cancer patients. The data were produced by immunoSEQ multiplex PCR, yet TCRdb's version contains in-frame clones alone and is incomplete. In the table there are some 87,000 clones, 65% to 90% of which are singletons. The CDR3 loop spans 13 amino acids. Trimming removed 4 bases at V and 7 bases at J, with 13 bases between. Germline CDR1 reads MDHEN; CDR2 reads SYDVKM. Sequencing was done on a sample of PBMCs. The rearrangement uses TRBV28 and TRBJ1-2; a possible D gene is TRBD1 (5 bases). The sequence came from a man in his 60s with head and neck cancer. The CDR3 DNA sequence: TGTGCCAGCAGTTCCGGGACGGGTTTTGGCTACACCTTC. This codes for CASSSGTGFGYTF.